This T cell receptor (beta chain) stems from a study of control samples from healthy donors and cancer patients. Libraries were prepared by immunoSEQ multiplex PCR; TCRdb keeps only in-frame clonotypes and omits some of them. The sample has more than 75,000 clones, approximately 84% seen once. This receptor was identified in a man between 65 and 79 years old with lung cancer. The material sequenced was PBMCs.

The CDR3, as DNA: TGCAGTGCTAACCGGGACAGGGAACTGTTTTTT. This sequence encodes CSANRDRELFF. The rearrangement joins TRBV20-1 to TRBJ1-4; 9 bases match TRBD1. The ends lost 4 bases at V and 12 bases at J; junction bases unmatched: 3. From germline, CDR1 is DFQATT and CDR2 SNEGSKA (reference sequence). This CDR3 spans 11 amino acids.